Below are 9 T cell receptor beta chains sequenced from a single sample in a study of T cell changes during pregnancy in multiple sclerosis. Profiled with immunoSEQ multiplex PCR; TCRdb holds only in-frame clones, not every one. The sample lists 85,000 to 130,000 clones, under 95% occurring once. Sequences were derived from peripheral blood, sampled before pregnancy. These receptors originate from a female donor with multiple sclerosis, enrolled in a pregnancy study.

In this sample, this clone turned up once. This chain joins TRBV5-6 and TRBJ1-4, with 9 bases matching TRBD1. The V gene end was trimmed by 3 bases and the J gene end by 5 bases; junction bases not matched to a gene: 8. The CDR3 contains 16 residues. Germline CDR1 SGHDT, CDR2 YYEEEE. The CDR3 DNA is TGTGCCAGCAGCTGGTTCACCGGGACAGGGAATGAAAAACTGTTTTTT. Amino acids: CASSWFTGTGNEKLFF.

The J gene is TRBJ1-3, the V gene TRBV5-8; 7 nucleotides match TRBD1. This CDR3 has 18 amino acids. Trimming cost V 1 base and J 0 bases; bases outside gene matches: 10. Germline V gives CDR1 SGHTS, CDR2 YDEGEE. The chain's CDR3 is CASSLLVGTERSGNTIYF. The DNA of the CDR3 is TGTGCCAGCAGCTTGTTGGTAGGGACAGAGCGCTCTGGAAACACCATATATTTT.

The chain recombines TRBV30 with TRBJ2-1, with 7 bases aligning to TRBD2. CDR1 is GTSNPN, CDR2 SVGIG, per germline (reference sequence). The CDR3 contains 15 residues. With V trimmed by 0 bases and J by 6 bases, 8 bases remained unmatched. CDR3 amino acids: CAWSVDQRETNEQFF. CDR3 coding DNA: TGTGCCTGGAGTGTAGACCAGCGGGAAACCAATGAGCAGTTCTTC.

The chain is built from TRBV5-1 and TRBJ2-5; 13 nucleotides agree with TRBD2. This CDR3 region has 15 residues. V gave up 4 bases and J gave up 4 bases; unmatched junction bases: 4. Germline CDR1 is SGHRS and CDR2 is YFSETQ. CDR3 sequence (DNA): TGCGCCAGCAGCAGACTAGCGGGAGGCGGAGAGACCCAGTACTTC. It codes for CASSRLAGGGETQYF.

Here the CDR3 reads CASGSRGAGELFF. CDR3 DNA sequence: TGCGCCAGCGGATCCCGGGGTGCCGGGGAGCTGTTTTTT. This rearrangement joins TRBV5-1 to TRBJ2-2; TRBD2 is a possible D gene (5 bases). This CDR3 is 13 amino acids long. Looked up from germline, CDR1 is SGHRS and CDR2 is YFSETQ. Trimming took off 7 bases at V and 6 bases at J, with 13 bases between the two ends.

By share, this clone counts as medium-sized. J is TRBJ2-1 and V is TRBV6-4; D is unresolved. The CDR3 sequence is 13 residues long. Trimming left V 3 bases short and J 8 bases short, with 11 bases between. The V gene's germline CDR1 is MRHNA and CDR2 SNTAGT. The CDR3 bases are TGTGCCAGCAGTGATAATAGCTTTGATGAGCAGTTCTTC. This translates into CASSDNSFDEQFF.

The chain links TRBV9 to TRBJ1-1, with TRBD1 identical over 12 bases. The germline gives CDR1 SGDLS, CDR2 YYNGEE. This CDR3 comprises 15 residues. V shed 3 bases, J shed 5 bases, and the junction held 5 bases outside the gene matches. In DNA, the CDR3 is TGTGCCAGCAGCGAGAGGGGACAGGGGGCAACTGAAGCTTTCTTT. This sequence encodes CASSERGQGATEAFF.

This clone was found once. The chain joins TRBV15 to TRBJ2-5; 8 nucleotides line up with TRBD2. J was trimmed by 1 base and V by 3 bases; bases with no gene match: 7. Germline lookup yields CDR1 LNHNV and CDR2 YYDKDF (reference sequence). The CDR3 consists of 16 residues. CDR3 sequence (DNA): TGTGCCACCAGCAGCAGGTTAGCGGGGACCCAAGAGACCCAGTACTTC. Residues: CATSSRLAGTQETQYF.

V and J are TRBV7-2 and TRBJ2-3; tentative D call: TRBD1 (5 bases). The germline V and J ends were trimmed by 8 bases and 4 bases, with 16 bases remaining between them. The germline V gene has CDR1 SGHTA and CDR2 FQGNSA. The CDR3 totals 14 residues. This CDR3 reads CASGKQVYADTQYF. The CDR3 region has the DNA TGTGCCAGCGGCAAACAGGTCTACGCAGATACGCAGTATTTT.